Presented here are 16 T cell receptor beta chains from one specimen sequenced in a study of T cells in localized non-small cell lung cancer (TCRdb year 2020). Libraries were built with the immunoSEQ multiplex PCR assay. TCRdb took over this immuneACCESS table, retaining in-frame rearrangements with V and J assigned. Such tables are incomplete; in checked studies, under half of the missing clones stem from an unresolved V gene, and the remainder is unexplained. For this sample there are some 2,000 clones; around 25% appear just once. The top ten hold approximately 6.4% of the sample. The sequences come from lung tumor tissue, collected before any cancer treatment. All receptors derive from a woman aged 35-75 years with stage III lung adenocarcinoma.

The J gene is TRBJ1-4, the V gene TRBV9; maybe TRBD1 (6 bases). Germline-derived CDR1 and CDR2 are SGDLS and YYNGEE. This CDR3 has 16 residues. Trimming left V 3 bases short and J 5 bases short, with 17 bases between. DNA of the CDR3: TGTGCCAGCAGCGCCGGGGAGGGGGACCTCAATGAAAAACTGTTTTTT. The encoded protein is CASSAGEGDLNEKLFF.

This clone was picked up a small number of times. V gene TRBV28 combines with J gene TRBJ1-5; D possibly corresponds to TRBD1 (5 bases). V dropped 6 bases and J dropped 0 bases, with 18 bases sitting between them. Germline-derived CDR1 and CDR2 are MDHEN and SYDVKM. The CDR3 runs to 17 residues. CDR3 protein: CASRKGGADLSNQPQHF. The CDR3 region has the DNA TGTGCCAGCAGAAAAGGAGGGGCAGACCTTAGCAATCAGCCCCAGCATTTT. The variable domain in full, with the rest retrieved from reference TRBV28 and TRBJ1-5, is DVKVTQSSRYLVKRTGEKVFLECVQDMDHENMFWYRQDPGLGLRLIYFSYDVKMKEKGDIPEGYSVSREKKERFSLILESASTNQTSMYLCASRKGGADLSNQPQHFGDGTRLSIL.

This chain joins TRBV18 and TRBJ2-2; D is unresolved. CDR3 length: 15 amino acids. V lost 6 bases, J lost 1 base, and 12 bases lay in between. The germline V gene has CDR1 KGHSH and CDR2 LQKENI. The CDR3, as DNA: TGTGCCAGCTCCCAGGCAGCCGGGAACACCGGGGAGCTGTTTTTT. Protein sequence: CASSQAAGNTGELFF.

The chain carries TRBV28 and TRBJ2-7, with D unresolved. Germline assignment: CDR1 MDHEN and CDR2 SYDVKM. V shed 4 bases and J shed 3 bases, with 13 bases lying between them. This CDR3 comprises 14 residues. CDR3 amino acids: CASSSRAFRYEQYF. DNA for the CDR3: TGTGCCAGCAGTTCTAGGGCATTTCGCTACGAGCAGTACTTC.

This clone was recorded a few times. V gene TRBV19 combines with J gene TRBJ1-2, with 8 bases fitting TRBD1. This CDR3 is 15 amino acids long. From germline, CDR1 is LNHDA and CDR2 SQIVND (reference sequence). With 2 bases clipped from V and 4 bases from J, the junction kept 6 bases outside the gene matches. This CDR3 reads CASSIPGGRFYGYTF. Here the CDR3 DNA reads TGTGCCAGTAGTATACCAGGGGGCAGGTTCTATGGCTACACCTTC.

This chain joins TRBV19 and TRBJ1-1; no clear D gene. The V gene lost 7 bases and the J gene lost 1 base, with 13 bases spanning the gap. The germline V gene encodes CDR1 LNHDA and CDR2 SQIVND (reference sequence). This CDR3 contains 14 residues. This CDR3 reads CASKHDTPNTEAFF. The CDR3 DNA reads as TGTGCCAGTAAACACGACACGCCGAACACTGAAGCTTTCTTT. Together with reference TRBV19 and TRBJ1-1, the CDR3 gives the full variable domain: DGGITQSPKYLFRKEGQNVTLSCEQNLNHDAMYWYRQDPGQGLRLIYYSQIVNDFQKGDIAEGYSVSREKKESFPLTVTSAQKNPTAFYLCASKHDTPNTEAFFGQGTRLTVV.

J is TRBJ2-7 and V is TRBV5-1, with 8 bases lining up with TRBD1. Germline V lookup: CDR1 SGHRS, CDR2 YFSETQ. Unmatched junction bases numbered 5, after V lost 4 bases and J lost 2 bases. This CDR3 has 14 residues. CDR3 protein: CASSPTDRAYEQYF. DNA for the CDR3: TGCGCCAGCAGCCCCACGGACAGGGCCTACGAGCAGTACTTC. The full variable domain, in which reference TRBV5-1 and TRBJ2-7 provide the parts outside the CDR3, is KAGVTQTPRYLIKTRGQQVTLSCSPISGHRSVSWYQQTPGQGLQFLFEYFSETQRNKGNFPGRFSGRQFSNSRSEMNVSTLELGDSALYLCASSPTDRAYEQYFGPGTRLTVT.

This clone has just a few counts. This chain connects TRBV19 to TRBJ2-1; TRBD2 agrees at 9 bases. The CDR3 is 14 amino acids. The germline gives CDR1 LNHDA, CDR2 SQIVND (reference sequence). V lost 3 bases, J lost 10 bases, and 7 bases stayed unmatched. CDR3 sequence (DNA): TGTGCCAGTAGTATTTTCCCTAGCGGGAAGGAGCAGTTCTTC. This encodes CASSIFPSGKEQFF.

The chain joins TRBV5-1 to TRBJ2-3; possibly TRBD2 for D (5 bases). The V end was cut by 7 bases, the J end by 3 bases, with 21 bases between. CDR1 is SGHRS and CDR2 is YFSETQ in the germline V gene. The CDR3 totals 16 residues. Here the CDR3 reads CASSPDPSFGTDTQYF. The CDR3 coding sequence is TGCGCCAGCTCCCCGGACCCTAGCTTTGGGACAGATACGCAGTATTTT.

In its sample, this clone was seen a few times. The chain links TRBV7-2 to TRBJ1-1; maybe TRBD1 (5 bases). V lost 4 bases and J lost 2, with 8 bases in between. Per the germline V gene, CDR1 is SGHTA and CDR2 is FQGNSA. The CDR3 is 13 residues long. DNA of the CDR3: TGTGCCAGCAGCTCCAGGGCCAACACTGAAGCTTTCTTT. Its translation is CASSSRANTEAFF.

For the CDR3, the DNA is TGTGCCAGCAGTTCGCCAGGGGTGACCTACGAGCAGTACTTC. Protein: CASSSPGVTYEQYF. The V call is TRBV28, the J call TRBJ2-7; possibly TRBD1 for D (6 bases). V gave up 4 bases and J gave up 2 bases, with 12 bases separating them. The CDR3 spans 14 residues. Per germline, CDR1 MDHEN and CDR2 SYDVKM.

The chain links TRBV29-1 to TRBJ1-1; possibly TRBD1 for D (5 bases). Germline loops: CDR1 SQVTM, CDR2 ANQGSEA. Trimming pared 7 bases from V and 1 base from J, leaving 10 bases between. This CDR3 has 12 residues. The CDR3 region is CSGGVTNTEAFF. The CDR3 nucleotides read TGCAGCGGGGGGGTGACGAACACTGAAGCTTTCTTT. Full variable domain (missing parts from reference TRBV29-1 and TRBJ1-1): SAVISQKPSRDICQRGTSLTIQCQVDSQVTMMFWYRQQPGQSLTLIATANQGSEATYESGFVIDKFPISRPNLTFSTLTVSNMSPEDSSIYLCSGGVTNTEAFFGQGTRLTVV.

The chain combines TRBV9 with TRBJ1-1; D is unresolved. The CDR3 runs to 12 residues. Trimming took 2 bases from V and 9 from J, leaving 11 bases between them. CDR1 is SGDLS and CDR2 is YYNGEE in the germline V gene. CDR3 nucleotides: TGTGCCAGCAGCGTGGAAGGTGGTAAAGCTTTCTTT. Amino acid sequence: CASSVEGGKAFF.

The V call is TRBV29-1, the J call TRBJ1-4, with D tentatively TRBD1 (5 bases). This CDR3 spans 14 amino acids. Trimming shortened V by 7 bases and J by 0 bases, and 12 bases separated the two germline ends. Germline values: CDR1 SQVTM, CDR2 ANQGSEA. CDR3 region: CSAYRIPTNEKLFF. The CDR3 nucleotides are TGCAGCGCTTACAGGATTCCAACTAATGAAAAACTGTTTTTT.

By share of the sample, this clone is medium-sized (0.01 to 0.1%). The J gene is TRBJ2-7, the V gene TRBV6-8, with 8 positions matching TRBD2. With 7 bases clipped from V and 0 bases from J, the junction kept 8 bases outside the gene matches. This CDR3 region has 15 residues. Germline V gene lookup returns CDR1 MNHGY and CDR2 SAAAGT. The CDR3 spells CASILSGASSYEQYF. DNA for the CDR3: TGTGCCAGCATCCTTAGCGGGGCCAGCTCCTACGAGCAGTACTTC.

The CDR3 sequence is CASSPSMDRGYGYTF. CDR3 coding DNA: TGTGCCAGCAGCCCATCTATGGACAGGGGGTATGGCTACACCTTC. V is TRBV11-3 and J is TRBJ1-2; 10 bases are a match to TRBD1. This CDR3 has 15 amino acids. Germline V gene lookup returns CDR1 SGHNT and CDR2 YENEEA. V was pared by 5 bases and J by 5 bases, with 8 bases of the junction left unmatched.